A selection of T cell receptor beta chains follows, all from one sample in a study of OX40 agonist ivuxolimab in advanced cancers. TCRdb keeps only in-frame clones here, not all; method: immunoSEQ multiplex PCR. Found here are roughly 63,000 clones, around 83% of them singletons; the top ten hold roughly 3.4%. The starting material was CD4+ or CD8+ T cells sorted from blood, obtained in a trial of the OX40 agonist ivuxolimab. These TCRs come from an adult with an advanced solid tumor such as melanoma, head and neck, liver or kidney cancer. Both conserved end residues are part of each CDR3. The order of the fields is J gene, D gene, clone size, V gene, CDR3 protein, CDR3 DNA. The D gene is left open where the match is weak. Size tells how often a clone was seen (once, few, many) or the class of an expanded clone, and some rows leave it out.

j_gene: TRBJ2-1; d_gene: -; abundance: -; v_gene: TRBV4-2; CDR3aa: CASSQGQGGGFYNEQFF; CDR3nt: TGTGCCAGCAGCCAAGGCCAAGGGGGGGGCTTCTACAATGAGCAGTTCTTC
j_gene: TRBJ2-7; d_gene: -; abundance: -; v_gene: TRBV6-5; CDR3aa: CASSLQGPSEQYF; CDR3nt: TGTGCCAGCAGCCTCCAGGGTCCTTCCGAGCAGTACTTC
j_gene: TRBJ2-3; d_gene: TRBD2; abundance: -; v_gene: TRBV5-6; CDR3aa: CASSLRVLAGSTDTQYF; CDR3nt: TGTGCCAGCAGCTTGCGCGTTCTAGCGGGGAGCACAGATACGCAGTATTTT
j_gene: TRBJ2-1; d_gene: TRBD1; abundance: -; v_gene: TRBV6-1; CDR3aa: CASRAVGGSNEQFF; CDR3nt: TGTGCCAGCAGGGCCGTAGGGGGCAGCAATGAGCAGTTCTTC
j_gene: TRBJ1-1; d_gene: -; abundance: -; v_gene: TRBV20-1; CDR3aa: CSAQRNTEAFF; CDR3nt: TGCAGTGCTCAGAGGAACACTGAAGCTTTCTTT
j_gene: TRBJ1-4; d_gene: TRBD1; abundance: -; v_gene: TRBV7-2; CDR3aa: CASSSPGQGSEKLFF; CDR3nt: TGTGCCAGCAGCTCTCCGGGACAGGGGAGTGAAAAACTGTTTTTT
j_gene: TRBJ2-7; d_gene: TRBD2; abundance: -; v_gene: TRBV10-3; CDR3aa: CAISEWSGNYEQYF; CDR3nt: TGTGCCATCAGTGAGTGGAGCGGGAACTACGAGCAGTACTTC
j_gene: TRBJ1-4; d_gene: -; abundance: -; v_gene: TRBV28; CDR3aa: CATLSPGHTTNEKLFF; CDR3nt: TGTGCCACCCTTTCCCCGGGACACACAACTAATGAAAAACTGTTTTTT
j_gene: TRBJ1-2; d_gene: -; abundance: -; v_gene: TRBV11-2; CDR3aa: CASSLGSSNYGYTF; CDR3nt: TGTGCCAGCAGCTTAGGATCATCTAACTATGGCTACACCTTC
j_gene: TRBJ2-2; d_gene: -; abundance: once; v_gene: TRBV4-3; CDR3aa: CASSQDLVGGGELFF; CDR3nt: TGCGCCAGCAGCCAAGATTTGGTGGGGGGCGGGGAGCTGTTTTTT
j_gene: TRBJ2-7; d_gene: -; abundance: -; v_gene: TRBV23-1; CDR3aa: CASPSGGWPYEQYF; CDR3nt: TGCGCCAGCCCCTCGGGCGGGTGGCCCTACGAGCAGTACTTC
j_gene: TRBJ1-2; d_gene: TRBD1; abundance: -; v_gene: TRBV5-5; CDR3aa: CASSPPTGTYGYTF; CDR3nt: TGTGCCAGCAGCCCTCCGACAGGGACCTATGGCTACACCTTC
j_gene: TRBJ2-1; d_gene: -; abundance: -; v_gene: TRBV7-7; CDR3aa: CASSSYPNNEQFF; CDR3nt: TGTGCTAGCAGCTCGTACCCCAACAATGAGCAGTTCTTC
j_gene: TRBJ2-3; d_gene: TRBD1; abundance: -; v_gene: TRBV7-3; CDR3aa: CASSELTGGAGDTQYF; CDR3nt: TGTGCCAGCAGTGAACTGACAGGGGGCGCCGGAGATACGCAGTATTTT
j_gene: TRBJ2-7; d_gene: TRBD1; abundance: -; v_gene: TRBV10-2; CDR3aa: CASSPGQGLYEQYF; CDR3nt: TGCGCCAGTTCTCCGGGACAGGGACTCTACGAGCAGTACTTC
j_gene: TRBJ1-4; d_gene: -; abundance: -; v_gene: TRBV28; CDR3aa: CASSPTTGNEKLFF; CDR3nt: TGTGCCAGCAGTCCGACAACGGGAAATGAAAAACTGTTTTTT
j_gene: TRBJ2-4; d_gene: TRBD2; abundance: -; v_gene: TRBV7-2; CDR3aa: CASSSRLAGGLAKNIQYF; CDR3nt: TGTGCCAGCAGCTCGAGACTAGCGGGGGGTCTAGCCAAAAACATTCAGTACTTC
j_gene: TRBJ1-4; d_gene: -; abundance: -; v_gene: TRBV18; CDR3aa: CASSPIPGRYNEKLFF; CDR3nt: TGTGCCAGCTCACCGATACCGGGACGGTACAATGAAAAACTGTTTTTT
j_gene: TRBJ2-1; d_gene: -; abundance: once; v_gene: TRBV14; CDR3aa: CASSRGSPYNEQFF; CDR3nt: TGTGCCAGCAGCAGGGGGTCCCCTTACAATGAGCAGTTCTTC
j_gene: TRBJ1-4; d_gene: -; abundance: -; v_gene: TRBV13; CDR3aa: CASSLNSRIEKLFF; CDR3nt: TGTGCCAGCAGCTTGAACAGTAGGATTGAAAAACTGTTTTTT
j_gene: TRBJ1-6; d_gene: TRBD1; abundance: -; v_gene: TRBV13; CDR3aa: CASSFKGRGSINSPLHF; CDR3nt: TGTGCCAGCAGCTTCAAGGGCAGGGGGAGTATTAATTCACCCCTCCACTTT
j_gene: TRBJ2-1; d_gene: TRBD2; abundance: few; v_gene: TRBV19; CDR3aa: CASSIETSKRYNEQFF; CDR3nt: TGTGCCAGTAGTATAGAGACTAGCAAGAGGTACAATGAGCAGTTCTTC